What follows are 15 T cell receptor beta chains derived from one specimen sequenced in a study of cytomegalovirus exposure and HLA in healthy donors. The PCR used 60 Vbeta and 13 Jbeta primers. Data came from immunoSEQ multiplex PCR; TCRdb stores just in-frame clones and leaves some out. The table lists 150,000 to 200,000 clones, about three quarters of them singletons. Sequences were obtained from PBMCs. The receptors shown here come from a woman aged 40 to 50 in good health and CMV-seronegative.

This clone was seen a handful of times. This chain connects TRBV5-5 to TRBJ1-5, with a weak D call TRBD1 (5 bases). V lost 1 base, J lost 5 bases, and 13 bases lay in between. The CDR3 length is 15 residues. Germline CDR1 and CDR2: SGHKS and YYEKEE (reference sequence). The CDR3 loop reads CASSLSPQGHQPQHF. The CDR3 bases are TGTGCCAGCAGCTTGAGCCCGCAGGGCCATCAGCCCCAGCATTTT.

The V gene is TRBV7-3, the J gene TRBJ2-3, with TRBD2 matching over 7 bases. Trimming removed 4 bases from V and 2 bases from J; junction bases left unmatched: 15. The CDR3 runs to 18 residues. Germline V lookup: CDR1 SGHTA, CDR2 FQGTGA. Written as DNA, the CDR3 is TGTGCCAGCAGCTCCCTCCCCCAGGGACTAACTAACACAGATACGCAGTATTTT. The encoded protein is CASSSLPQGLTNTDTQYF.

The chain joins TRBV5-3 to TRBJ2-2; tentatively, D is TRBD1 (6 bases). TRBV5-3 is placed among ORFs of uncertain function. The CDR3 runs 17 residues. The germline V and J ends were trimmed by 1 base and 1 base, with 14 bases remaining between them. CDR3 protein: CARSLPEQGQNTGELFF. The CDR3 bases are TGTGCCAGAAGCTTGCCCGAACAGGGCCAGAACACCGGGGAGCTGTTTTTT.

This chain links TRBV7-3 with TRBJ2-2; D gene uncertain. Trimming removed 1 base at V and 1 base at J, with 10 bases between. This CDR3 region has 16 residues. Per germline, CDR1 SGHTA and CDR2 FQGTGA. The CDR3 sequence is CASSLNVLRNTGELFF. The CDR3 DNA follows: TGTGCCAGCAGCTTAAACGTCCTGAGGAACACCGGGGAGCTGTTTTTT.

The sample holds a few counts of this clone. The chain joins TRBV7-9 to TRBJ2-2; D unresolved. CDR1 and CDR2 from the germline V gene are SEHNR and FQNEAQ (reference sequence). This CDR3 contains 12 residues. The V gene lost 5 bases and the J gene lost 2 bases, with 3 bases spanning the gap. In DNA, the CDR3 is TGTGCCAGCAGCCATAACACCGGGGAGCTGTTTTTT. It translates to CASSHNTGELFF.

This chain uses TRBV7-2 with TRBJ2-3, with TRBD2 identical over 8 bases. Trimming took 6 bases from V and 1 from J; bases not matched to a gene: 9. Germline CDR1 reads SGHTA; CDR2 reads FQGNSA. This CDR3 spans 16 amino acids. Here the CDR3 reads CASSLRSGIGTDTQYF. In nucleotides, the CDR3 is TGTGCCAGCAGTCTTCGTAGCGGGATCGGCACAGATACGCAGTATTTT. Based on the CDR3 plus reference TRBV7-2 and TRBJ2-3, the full variable domain is GAGVSQSPSNKVTEKGKDVELRCDPISGHTALYWYRQSLGQGLEFLIYFQGNSAPDKSGLPSDRFSAERTGGSVSTLTIQRTQQEDSAVYLCASSLRSGIGTDTQYFGPGTRLTVL.

V is TRBV9 and J is TRBJ2-5; 12 bases agree with TRBD2. The last part of the DNA fits TRBJ2-7 better; the J call may be wrong. Germline loops: CDR1 SGDLS, CDR2 YYNGEE. The CDR3 is made up of 15 amino acids. DNA for the CDR3: TGTGCCAGCAGCACCCGACTAGCGGGAGTCCACGAGCAGTACTTC. Residues: CASSTRLAGVHEQYF.

This clone has only a few counts. The chain links TRBV7-8 to TRBJ2-7; perhaps TRBD2 as D (5 bases). This CDR3 has 16 amino acids. CDR1 and CDR2 (germline): SGHVS, FQNEAQ. The V and J ends lost 1 base and 4 bases respectively, with 17 bases between them. CDR3 protein: CASSLGVDGRRYEQYF. The CDR3 DNA is TGTGCCAGCAGCTTAGGGGTTGATGGGCGGAGGTACGAGCAGTACTTC.

The chain employs TRBV28 and TRBJ1-5, with D possibly matching TRBD1 (5 bases). There are 14 residues in the CDR3. The germline V and J ends were trimmed by 2 bases and 5 bases, with 10 bases remaining between them. Germline V lookup: CDR1 MDHEN, CDR2 SYDVKM. DNA of the CDR3: TGTGCCAGCAGTTTAGCTGACAGAGATCAGCCCCAGCATTTT. Its protein is CASSLADRDQPQHF.

A single count supports this clone. This chain joins TRBV30 and TRBJ1-5, with 8 positions matching TRBD1. Germline CDR1 and CDR2: GTSNPN and SVGIG (reference sequence). CDR3 length: 15 residues. Losses at the gene ends were 0 bases for V and 2 bases for J; bases not matched to a gene: 3. The CDR3 reads CAWSVGTGGNQPQHF. In DNA, the CDR3 is TGTGCCTGGAGTGTAGGGACAGGCGGCAATCAGCCCCAGCATTTT.

The chain joins TRBV7-2 to TRBJ2-1; the D is unclear. Trimming took 1 base from V and 1 from J, leaving 14 bases between them. Germline V gives CDR1 SGHTA, CDR2 FQGNSA. The CDR3 extends over 17 amino acids. As DNA, the CDR3 is TGTGCCAGCAGCTTAGGAACGTTGAGTTTTTCCTACAATGAGCAGTTCTTC. Translation: CASSLGTLSFSYNEQFF. The full variable domain, completed using reference TRBV7-2 and TRBJ2-1, is GAGVSQSPSNKVTEKGKDVELRCDPISGHTALYWYRQSLGQGLEFLIYFQGNSAPDKSGLPSDRFSAERTGGSVSTLTIQRTQQEDSAVYLCASSLGTLSFSYNEQFFGPGTRLTVL.

V gene TRBV25-1 combines with J gene TRBJ1-1, with 9 bases matching TRBD1. Trimming removed 3 bases from V and 0 bases from J; junction bases left unmatched: 5. This CDR3 has 16 amino acids. Germline V gene sequence: CDR1 MGHDK, CDR2 SYGVNS. This CDR3 reads CASSEPTGGLNTEAFF. The CDR3 nucleotides are TGTGCCAGCAGTGAGCCAACAGGGGGCTTGAACACTGAAGCTTTCTTT.

The V and J genes are TRBV5-1 and TRBJ2-3; no clear D gene. Per the germline V gene, CDR1 is SGHRS and CDR2 is YFSETQ. The CDR3 has 14 residues. V was pared by 5 bases and J by 2 bases, with 12 bases between. CDR3 in amino acids: CASSISVVTDTQYF. The CDR3 DNA sequence: TGCGCCAGCAGTATCAGCGTCGTCACAGATACGCAGTATTTT.

This chain's CDR3 is CASSQGLAGVSSYEQYV. CDR3 nucleotides: TGTGCCAGCAGTCAAGGACTAGCGGGAGTGAGCTCCTACGAGCAGTACGTC. The chain recombines TRBV4-2 with TRBJ2-7; 13 bases are shared with TRBD2. Germline V gene data show CDR1 as LGHNA and CDR2 as YNFKEQ. The CDR3 contains 17 residues.

This clone has more than one count but fewer than ten. The chain recombines TRBV29-1 with TRBJ1-1; D call uncertain. The CDR3 is 12 amino acids. V shed 7 bases and J shed 0 bases, with 9 bases lying between them. Germline V gene sequence: CDR1 SQVTM, CDR2 ANQGSEA. The CDR3 spells CSAQVMNTEAFF. CDR3 sequence (DNA): TGCAGCGCGCAGGTGATGAACACTGAAGCTTTCTTT. Using reference TRBV29-1 and TRBJ1-1 for the parts outside the CDR3, the full variable domain is SAVISQKPSRDICQRGTSLTIQCQVDSQVTMMFWYRQQPGQSLTLIATANQGSEATYESGFVIDKFPISRPNLTFSTLTVSNMSPEDSSIYLCSAQVMNTEAFFGQGTRLTVV.